The clone carrying this TCR beta chain was seen more than once but under ten times. This sample was taken from a study of long-term antiretroviral therapy in people with HIV. Runs used v3.0 of the immunoSEQ assay and were done at survey level. The method was immunoSEQ multiplex PCR; TCRdb's version includes in-frame clones alone and lacks a portion of them. This sample has 20,000 to 25,000 clones; about 80% occur once, and the top ten carry about 11%. Germline CDR1 SNHLY, CDR2 FYNNEI. The CDR3 is made up of 13 amino acids. Trimming took off 9 bases at V and 1 base at J, with 9 bases between the two ends.

The sample consisted of unsorted PBMCs, taken 1.1 years before starting antiretroviral therapy. The chain has TRBV2 and TRBJ2-2, with D possibly TRBD1 on 6 matching bases. The TCR sequence derives from a woman in her thirties or forties with HIV. CDR3: CARDRLNTGELFF. CDR3 sequence (DNA): TGTGCCAGAGACAGGCTGAACACCGGGGAGCTGTTTTTT.